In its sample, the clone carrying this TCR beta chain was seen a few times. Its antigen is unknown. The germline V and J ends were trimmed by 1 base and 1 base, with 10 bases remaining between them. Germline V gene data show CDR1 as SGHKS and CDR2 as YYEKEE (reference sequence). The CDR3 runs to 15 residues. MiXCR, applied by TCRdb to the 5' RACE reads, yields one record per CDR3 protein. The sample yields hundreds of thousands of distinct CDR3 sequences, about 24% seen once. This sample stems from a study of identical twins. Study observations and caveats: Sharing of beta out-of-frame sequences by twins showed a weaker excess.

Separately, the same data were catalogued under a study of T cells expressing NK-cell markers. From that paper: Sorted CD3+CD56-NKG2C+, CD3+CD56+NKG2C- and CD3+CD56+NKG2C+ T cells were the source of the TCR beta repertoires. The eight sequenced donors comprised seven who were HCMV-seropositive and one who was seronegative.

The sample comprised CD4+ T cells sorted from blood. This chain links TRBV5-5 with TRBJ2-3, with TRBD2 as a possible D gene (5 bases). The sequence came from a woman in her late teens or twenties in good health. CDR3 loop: CASSLREPGTDTQYF. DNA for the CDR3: TGTGCCAGCAGCTTGAGGGAGCCTGGCACAGATACGCAGTATTTT. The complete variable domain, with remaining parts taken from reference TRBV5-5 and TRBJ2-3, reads DAGVTQSPTHLIKTRGQQVTLRCSPISGHKSVSWYQQVLGQGPQFIFQYYEKEERGRGNFPDRFSARQFPNYSSELNVNALLLGDSALYLCASSLREPGTDTQYFGPGTRLTVL.